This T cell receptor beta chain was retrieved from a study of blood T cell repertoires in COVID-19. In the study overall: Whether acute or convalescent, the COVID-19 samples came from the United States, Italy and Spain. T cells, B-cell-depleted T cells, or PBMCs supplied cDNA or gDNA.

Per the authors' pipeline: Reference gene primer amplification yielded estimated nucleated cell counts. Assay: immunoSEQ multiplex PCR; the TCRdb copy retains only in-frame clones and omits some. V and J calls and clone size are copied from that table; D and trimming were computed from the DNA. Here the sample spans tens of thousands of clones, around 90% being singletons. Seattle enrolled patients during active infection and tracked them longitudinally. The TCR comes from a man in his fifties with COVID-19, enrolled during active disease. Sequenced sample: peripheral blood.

The CDR3 protein is CASSQDSLPGVEAFF. CDR3 in DNA: TGTGCCAGCAGCCAAGACTCCCTCCCCGGGGTTGAAGCTTTCTTT. The V and J genes are TRBV14 and TRBJ1-1; D is uncertain. Per germline, CDR1 SGHDN and CDR2 FVKESK. V shed 0 bases and J shed 7 bases, with 15 bases lying between them. The CDR3 spans 15 residues.